A selection of T cell receptor beta chains follows, all from one sample in a study of blood T cell repertoires in COVID-19. This table comes from immunoSEQ multiplex PCR, and its TCRdb copy is limited to in-frame clones, with some not included. The sample yields about 170,000 clones, 84% seen once. Sample: peripheral blood. These TCRs come from a woman in her 70s with COVID-19, enrolled during active disease. CDR3s include the opening cysteine and the closing phenylalanine or tryptophan. The D gene is left open where the match is weak. Not all rows give a size; the values are once, few, many and, for expanded clones, a class.

size	D	V	J	DNA	CDR3
many	.	TRBV30	TRBJ1-2	TGTGCCTGGATGGAAGAGGGGGATGGCTACACCTTC	CAWMEEGDGYTF
.	TRBD1	TRBV28	TRBJ2-1	TGTGCCAGCAGTTCCCCTCGGACAGGGGGCAACTATGAGCAGTTCTTC	CASSSPRTGGNYEQFF
.	TRBD1	TRBV4-2	TRBJ1-5	TGTGCCAGCAGCCAAGTCGCAGGGGGCGGGAGCAATCAGCCCCAGCATTTT	CASSQVAGGGSNQPQHF
.	.	TRBV30	TRBJ1-2	TGTGCCTGGAGTGAATCGGCTAACTATGGCTACACCTTC	CAWSESANYGYTF
.	.	TRBV15	TRBJ1-6	TGTGCCACCAGCACGAAATCGGGATCACCCCTCCACTTT	CATSTKSGSPLHF
.	.	TRBV14	TRBJ1-1	TGTGCCAGCAGCGCGACCAGGGGTTTGAACACTGAAGCTTTCTTT	CASSATRGLNTEAFF
.	TRBD2	TRBV3-1/TRBV3-2	TRBJ2-7	TGTGCCAGCAGCCAAACAGCTAGCGGCTACGAGCAGTACTTC	CASSQTASGYEQYF
.	.	TRBV4-2	TRBJ2-1	TGTGCCAGCAGCCTCGGGGACAATGAGCAGTTCTTC	CASSLGDNEQFF
.	TRBD1	TRBV2	TRBJ1-2	TGTGCCAGCAGGGACAGGATCCAAAGCGGCTACACCTTC	CASRDRIQSGYTF
.	TRBD1	TRBV19	TRBJ1-3	TGTGCCAGTAGAAGTCCCGACAGGGCTAAGCGGAACACCATATATTTT	CASRSPDRAKRNTIYF
.	TRBD1	TRBV7-6	TRBJ2-5	TGTGCCAGCAGCTCAGGACAGGGGGCGAAGACCCAGTACTTC	CASSSGQGAKTQYF
few	.	TRBV27	TRBJ2-5	TGTGCCAGCAGTTTATCGATAGGGAGAGGAGAGACCCAGTACTTC	CASSLSIGRGETQYF
.	.	TRBV18	TRBJ1-1	TGTGCCAGCTCACCTTCGACAGGGAACACTGAAGCTTTCTTT	CASSPSTGNTEAFF
.	.	TRBV9	TRBJ2-5	TGTGCCAGCAGCAAACTGCCGGGGGAGACCCAGTACTTC	CASSKLPGETQYF
.	TRBD2	TRBV2	TRBJ2-3	TGTGCCAGCAGTGAAGCGCTTTCTAGCGGTAACACAGATACGCAGTATTTT	CASSEALSSGNTDTQYF
.	TRBD1	TRBV29-1	TRBJ1-1	TGCAGCGCCTTCTCCGGGACAGGGAACACTGAAGCTTTCTTT	CSAFSGTGNTEAFF
.	.	TRBV29-1	TRBJ2-1	TGCAGCGTTACCGAGGAGTCCTACAATGAGCAGTTCTTC	CSVTEESYNEQFF
.	TRBD1	TRBV2	TRBJ1-2	TGTGCCAGCAATCGCGGACAGGATAACTATGGCTACACCTTC	CASNRGQDNYGYTF
.	.	TRBV19	TRBJ2-7	TGTGCCAGCAGTCGGTCCCAGGGGTTGTACGAGCAGTACTTC	CASSRSQGLYEQYF
.	.	TRBV9	TRBJ1-4	TGTGCCAGCAGCGTAGGGAGGGTAACTAATGAAAAACTGTTTTTT	CASSVGRVTNEKLFF
.	.	TRBV7-8	TRBJ2-1	TGTGCCAGCAGCTTAGGTCAGGGAAACGATGAGCAGTTCTTC	CASSLGQGNDEQFF
few	.	TRBV6-6	TRBJ2-7	TGTGCCAGCAGTATTCAGGGGCGGGGGGAGCAGTACTTC	CASSIQGRGEQYF
.	.	TRBV6-5	TRBJ2-2	TGTGCCAGCAGAGGACTAAGTTCAGTCGGGGAGCTGTTTTTT	CASRGLSSVGELFF
.	.	TRBV5-1	TRBJ2-7	TGCGCCAGCAGCTTGGATGGGTCGGAGGCCGAGCAGTACTTC	CASSLDGSEAEQYF
once	.	TRBV2	TRBJ2-5	TGTGCCAGCCGACCAGGTGGGGAGACCCAGTACTTC	CASRPGGETQYF
.	.	TRBV19	TRBJ2-3	TGTGCCAGTAGAGACCACAGGGTCACAGATACGCAGTATTTT	CASRDHRVTDTQYF